This T cell receptor (beta chain) emerged from a study of T cells in Graves' hyperthyroidism and ophthalmopathy. In patients aged 18 to 65, hyperthyroidism was newly diagnosed, with duration under 2 months. Using more than 8 ml of fresh peripheral blood, PBMCs were prepared. Overall study findings and caveats: Stable hyperthyroidism was told apart from ophthalmopathy by a model built on 13 V-J features.

This clonotype has only a few counts. As yet, its antigen is unknown. RNA transcripts served as the template for amplifying TCR beta CDR3 regions. HTBI primers were the set used in a first-round RT-PCR of the TCR CDR3. TCRdb reprocessed the multiplex PCR reads via MiXCR and lists one record per CDR3 protein. The data contain approximately 210,000 distinct CDR3 sequences, under 20% of them seen just once; the ten biggest clones take up under 65%. The CDR3 runs 14 residues. Trimming removed 4 bases at V and 7 bases at J, with 16 bases between. Germline CDR1 and CDR2: MGHDK and SYGVNS. The chain links TRBV25-1 to TRBJ1-2, with D uncertain. The receptor comes from a man in his fifties with Graves' hyperthyroidism. The sample consisted of blood. The CDR3 spells CASSVGSAVIGYTF. CDR3 nucleotides: TGTGCCAGCAGTGTGGGCAGTGCGGTCATTGGCTACACCTTC.